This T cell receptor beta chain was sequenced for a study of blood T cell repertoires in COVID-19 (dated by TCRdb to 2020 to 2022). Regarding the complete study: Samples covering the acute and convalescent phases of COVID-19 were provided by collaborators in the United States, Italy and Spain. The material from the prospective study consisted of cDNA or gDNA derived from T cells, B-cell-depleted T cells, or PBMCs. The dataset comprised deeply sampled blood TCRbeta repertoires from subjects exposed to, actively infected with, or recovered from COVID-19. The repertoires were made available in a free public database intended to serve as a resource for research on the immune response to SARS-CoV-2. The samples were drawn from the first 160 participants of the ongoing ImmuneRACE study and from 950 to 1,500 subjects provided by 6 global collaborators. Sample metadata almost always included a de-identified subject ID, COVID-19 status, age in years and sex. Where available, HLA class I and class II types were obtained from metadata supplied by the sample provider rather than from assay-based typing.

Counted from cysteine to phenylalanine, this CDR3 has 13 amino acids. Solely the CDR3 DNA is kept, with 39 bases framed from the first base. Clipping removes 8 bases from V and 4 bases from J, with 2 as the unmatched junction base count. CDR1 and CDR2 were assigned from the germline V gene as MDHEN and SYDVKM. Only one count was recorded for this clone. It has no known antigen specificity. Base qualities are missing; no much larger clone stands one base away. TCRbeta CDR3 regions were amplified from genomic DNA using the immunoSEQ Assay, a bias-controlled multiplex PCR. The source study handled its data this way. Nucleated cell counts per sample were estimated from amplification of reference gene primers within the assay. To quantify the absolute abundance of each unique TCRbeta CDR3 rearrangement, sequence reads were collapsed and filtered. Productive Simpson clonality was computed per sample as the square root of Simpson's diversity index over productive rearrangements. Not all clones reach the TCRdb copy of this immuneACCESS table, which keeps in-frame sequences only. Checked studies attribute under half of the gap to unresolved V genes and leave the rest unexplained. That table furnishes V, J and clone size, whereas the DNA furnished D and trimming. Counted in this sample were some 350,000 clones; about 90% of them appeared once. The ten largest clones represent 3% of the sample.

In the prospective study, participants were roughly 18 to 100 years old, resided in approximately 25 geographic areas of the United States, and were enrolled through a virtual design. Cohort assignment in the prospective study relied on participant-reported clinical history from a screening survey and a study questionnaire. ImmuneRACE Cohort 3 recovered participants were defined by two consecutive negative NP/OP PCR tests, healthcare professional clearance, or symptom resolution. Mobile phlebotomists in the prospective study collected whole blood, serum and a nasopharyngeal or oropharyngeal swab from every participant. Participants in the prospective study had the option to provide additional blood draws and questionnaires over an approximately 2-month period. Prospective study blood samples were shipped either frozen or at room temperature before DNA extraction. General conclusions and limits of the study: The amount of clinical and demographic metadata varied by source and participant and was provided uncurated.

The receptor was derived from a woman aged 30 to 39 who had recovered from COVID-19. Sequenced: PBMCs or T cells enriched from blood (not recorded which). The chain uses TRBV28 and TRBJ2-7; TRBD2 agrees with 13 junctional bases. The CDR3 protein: CASRTSGGYEQYF. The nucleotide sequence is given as TGTGCCAGCCGGACTAGCGGGGGTTACGAGCAGTACTTC.